This T cell receptor beta chain is from a study of T cells in Graves' hyperthyroidism and ophthalmopathy. Points from the study as a whole: Prediction of ophthalmopathy progression came a median about 6 months pre-onset.

Disease lasting under 3 months, a NOSPECS grade of at least 4, and a Clinical Activity Score of at least 3 were features of the ophthalmopathy patients. A patient was excluded if there was uncontrolled infection, other autoimmune disease, pregnancy or lactation. Germline V gene data show CDR1 as ENHRY and CDR2 as SYGVKD. V gave up 4 bases and J gave up 6 bases, with 19 bases separating them. There are 16 residues in the CDR3. This clonotype was seen more than once but under ten times. Its target is unknown. RNA transcripts gave rise to amplified TCR beta CDR3 regions. The TCR CDR3 first-round RT-PCR relied on the HTBI primer set. TCRdb re-called the multiplex PCR reads through MiXCR, storing one row per CDR3 protein. The top ten clones hold 15% to 20% of a sample with about 530,000 distinct CDR3 sequences, 17% of them seen once.

This clonotype originated in a woman between 18 and 29 years old with Graves' ophthalmopathy. The sample comprised blood. This chain joins TRBV10-3 and TRBJ2-1; D possibly corresponds to TRBD2 (6 bases). The CDR3 coding sequence is TGTGCCATCAGTGGGGGCCGTGGGAGCGGGCGCAATGAGCAGTTCTTC. Its translation: CAISGGRGSGRNEQFF.